This T cell receptor (beta chain) was captured by sequencing in a study of blood T cell repertoires in COVID-19. Study in general: Collection of acute and convalescent COVID-19 samples took place in the United States, Italy and Spain. Nucleic acid was either cDNA or gDNA, and it came from T cells, B-cell-depleted T cells, or PBMCs.

Authors' processing steps: The authors estimated nucleated cell counts from reference gene primer amplification. The repertoire was sequenced with immunoSEQ multiplex PCR; TCRdb's copy has only in-frame clones and lacks some. V and J calls and clone size are those listed in that table; D and trimming were worked out from the DNA. The table includes 380,000 or so clones, 86% detected once. The Seattle site enrolled patients during active infection and followed them longitudinally. CDR3 size: 14 residues. The V end was cut by 1 base, the J end by 7 bases, with 11 bases between. Germline V CDR1 and CDR2: SGHTA, FQGNSA.

The chain uses TRBV7-2 and TRBJ1-5; D perhaps matches TRBD1 (5 bases). Source material: peripheral blood. The TCR was taken from a woman aged 55-70 years with COVID-19, enrolled during active disease. The DNA of the CDR3 is TGTGCCAGCAGCTTAGTGGCAGGGAAACAGCCCCAGCATTTT. Amino acid sequence: CASSLVAGKQPQHF.